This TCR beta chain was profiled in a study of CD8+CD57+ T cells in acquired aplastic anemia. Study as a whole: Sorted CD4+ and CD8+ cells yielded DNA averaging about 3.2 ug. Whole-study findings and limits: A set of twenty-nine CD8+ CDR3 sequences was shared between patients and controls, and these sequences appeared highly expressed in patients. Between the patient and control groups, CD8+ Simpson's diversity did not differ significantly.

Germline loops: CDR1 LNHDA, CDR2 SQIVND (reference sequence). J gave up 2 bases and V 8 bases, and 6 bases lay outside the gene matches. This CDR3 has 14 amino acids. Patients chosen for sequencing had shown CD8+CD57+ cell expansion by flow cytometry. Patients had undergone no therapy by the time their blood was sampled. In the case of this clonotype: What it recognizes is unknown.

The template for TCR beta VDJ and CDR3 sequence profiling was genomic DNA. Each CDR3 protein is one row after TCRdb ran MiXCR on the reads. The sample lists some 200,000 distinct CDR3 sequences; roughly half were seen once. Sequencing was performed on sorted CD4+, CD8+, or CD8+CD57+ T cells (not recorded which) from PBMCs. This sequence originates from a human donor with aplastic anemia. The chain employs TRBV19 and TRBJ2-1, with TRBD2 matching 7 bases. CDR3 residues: CASVRGGAYNEQFF. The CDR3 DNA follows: TGTGCCAGTGTGAGGGGAGGGGCCTACAATGAGCAGTTCTTC.